The 13 T cell receptor beta chains listed next were all sequenced from one sample in a study of T cell responses to AZD1222 COVID-19 vaccine. The data were produced by immunoSEQ multiplex PCR, yet TCRdb's version contains in-frame clones alone and is incomplete. The repertoire holds over 85,000 clones, with 85% to 90% as singletons. The material was peripheral blood, obtained 28 days after the second AZD1222 dose. The receptors here all came from an adult who received the AZD1222 COVID-19 vaccine.

J is TRBJ1-4 and V is TRBV28, with D unresolved. Germline CDR1 is MDHEN and CDR2 is SYDVKM. The CDR3 consists of 16 residues. Trimming removed 8 bases from V and 0 bases from J, with 16 bases in between. CDR3 coding DNA: TGTGCCAGCGAAGACACTACACCAGCAACTAATGAAAAACTGTTTTTT. Its protein is CASEDTTPATNEKLFF.

The chain links TRBV5-4 to TRBJ1-1, with 8 bases lining up with TRBD1. V was clipped by 5 bases and J by 3 bases; unmatched bases: 9. CDR3 length: 15 residues. The germline V gene has CDR1 SGHNT and CDR2 YYREEE (reference sequence). In DNA, the CDR3 is TGTGCCAGCAGTCCAACCCCGGACAGGGACACTGAAGCTTTCTTT. It translates to CASSPTPDRDTEAFF. Supplemented by reference TRBV5-4 and TRBJ1-1, the full variable domain reads ETGVTQSPTHLIKTRGQQVTLRCSSQSGHNTVSWYQQALGQGPQFIFQYYREEENGRGNFPPRFSGLQFPNYSSELNVNALELDDSALYLCASSPTPDRDTEAFFGQGTRLTVV.

This clone was seen only a few times. V gene TRBV6-6 combines with J gene TRBJ1-2; TRBD1 aligns across 9 bases. There are 13 residues in the CDR3. Germline V gene lookup returns CDR1 MNHNY and CDR2 SVGAGI (reference sequence). Trimming cost V 4 bases and J 5 bases; bases outside gene matches: 2. This CDR3 is CASSLQGAYGYTF. The DNA of the CDR3 is TGTGCCAGCAGTTTACAGGGGGCGTATGGCTACACCTTC.

The J gene is TRBJ2-1, the V gene TRBV30, with 10 bases fitting TRBD2. V was clipped by 5 bases and J by 7 bases; unmatched bases: 2. Germline CDR1 and CDR2: GTSNPN and SVGIG (reference sequence). The CDR3 is made up of 12 amino acids. The CDR3 protein is CAWEREGNEQFF. CDR3 DNA sequence: TGTGCCTGGGAGCGGGAGGGGAATGAGCAGTTCTTC.

The V call is TRBV7-9, the J call TRBJ1-2; 9 nucleotides match TRBD1. The V gene's germline CDR1 is SEHNR and CDR2 FQNEAQ (reference sequence). CDR3 length: 18 residues. Trimming cost V 0 bases and J 0 bases; bases outside gene matches: 8. In DNA form, the CDR3 reads TGTGCCAGCAGCTTAGCAGGTGGGACAGGGCAAGCTAACTATGGCTACACCTTC. Protein sequence: CASSLAGGTGQANYGYTF.

The genes are TRBV11-2 and TRBJ1-2; unclear D gene. This CDR3 spans 13 amino acids. CDR1 SGHAT and CDR2 FQNNGV come from the germline V gene. Deletions cut 2 bases from V and 3 bases from J, with 7 bases between. The CDR3 DNA reads TGTGCCAGCAGCTTATCGGGTTACTATGGCTACACCTTC. Translated: CASSLSGYYGYTF.

V is TRBV7-2 and J is TRBJ2-7; D not resolved. Germline V gives CDR1 SGHTA, CDR2 FQGNSA. V dropped 5 bases and J dropped 3 bases, with 20 bases sitting between them. This CDR3 region has 16 residues. This chain's CDR3 is CASSLPFRPRGYEQYF. The CDR3, as DNA: TGTGCCAGCAGCCTTCCTTTTCGACCAAGAGGCTACGAGCAGTACTTC.

V is TRBV19 and J is TRBJ1-2; 7 bases match TRBD1. The CDR3 sequence is 13 residues long. The germline V gene encodes CDR1 LNHDA and CDR2 SQIVND (reference sequence). The V and J ends lost 5 bases and 4 bases, in that order; junction bases with no gene match: 4. In nucleotides, the CDR3 is TGTGCCAGTAGTGACAGGGATTTCTATGGCTACACCTTC. This translates into CASSDRDFYGYTF.

The chain joins TRBV7-3 to TRBJ1-1, with a tentative D call TRBD1 (5 bases). V was clipped by 1 base and J by 3 bases, with 15 bases between them. CDR3 length: 16 amino acids. Germline V gene data show CDR1 as SGHTA and CDR2 as FQGTGA. CDR3 nucleotides: TGTGCCAGCAGCTTAATTTCCGGGGGACTAGACACTGAAGCTTTCTTT. This gives the protein CASSLISGGLDTEAFF.

The chain employs TRBV3-1 (or the pseudogene TRBV3-2) and TRBJ2-3; TRBD2 matches 7 bases. The V gene end was trimmed by 0 bases and the J gene end by 1 base; junction bases not matched to a gene: 4. The V gene's germline CDR1 is LGHDT and CDR2 YNNKEL (reference sequence). CDR3 length: 16 residues. The CDR3 here is CASSQEGLAGTDTQYF. In nucleotides, the CDR3 is TGTGCCAGCAGCCAAGAAGGGCTAGCGGGCACAGATACGCAGTATTTT.

The rearrangement uses TRBV19 and TRBJ1-1, with TRBD1 identical over 7 bases. The CDR3 has 16 amino acids. The V segment lost 7 bases and the J segment 2 bases; nucleotides outside the gene matches: 13. The germline CDR1 and CDR2 sequences are LNHDA and SQIVND (reference sequence). CDR3 coding DNA: TGTGCCAGTAACTCAAGCCCGACAGGGTTAAACACTGAAGCTTTCTTT. Translation: CASNSSPTGLNTEAFF. Looking up the rest from reference TRBV19 and TRBJ1-1 gives the full variable domain: DGGITQSPKYLFRKEGQNVTLSCEQNLNHDAMYWYRQDPGQGLRLIYYSQIVNDFQKGDIAEGYSVSREKKESFPLTVTSAQKNPTAFYLCASNSSPTGLNTEAFFGQGTRLTVV.

The CDR3 region is CASSSPNRAGGEKLFF. In nucleotides, the CDR3 is TGTGCCAGCAGCTCCCCAAACCGGGCCGGGGGTGAAAAACTGTTTTTT. V usage is TRBV6-2 or TRBV6-3 and J usage is TRBJ1-4, with a tentative D call TRBD1 (5 bases). The V end was cut by 6 bases, the J end by 7 bases, with 21 bases between. CDR1 and CDR2 from the germline V gene are MNHEY and SVGEGT. The CDR3 totals 16 residues.

In its sample, this clone was seen once. The chain is built from TRBV18 and TRBJ2-1; D may be TRBD1 (5 bases). The CDR3 spans 14 residues. V dropped 6 bases and J dropped 10 bases, with 19 bases sitting between them. CDR1 is KGHSH and CDR2 is LQKENI in the germline V gene. CDR3 DNA: TGTGCCAGCTCCTTCTCCGTACAGGACGCCGAGCAGTTCTTC. It is translated as CASSFSVQDAEQFF.